This T cell receptor beta chain was found in a study of cytomegalovirus exposure and HLA in healthy donors. Broader study findings: For most subjects, TCR beta sequences were reported to predict HLA-A and HLA-B alleles with accuracy. Available immune exposure information covered CMV serostatus only. A few V segments could not be told apart, such as TRBV6-2 and TRBV6-3, and were left out.

This clone was observed a handful of times. Its antigen is still unknown. V was clipped by 0 bases and J by 1 base; unmatched bases: 0. Germline V gene sequence: CDR1 KGHSH, CDR2 LQKENI. The CDR3 consists of 15 residues. The PCR contained 60 Vbeta and 13 Jbeta primers. Authors' processing steps: An analysis that came later counted roughly 87 million unique TCR beta chains, approximately 12 million shared. Using immunoSEQ multiplex PCR, the repertoire was profiled, and TCRdb retains in-frame clones only, with some absent. V and J calls and clone size are as listed in that table; D and trimming were resolved from the DNA. Here the sample spans about 160,000 clones, around 77% being singletons.

This receptor was obtained from a woman aged 25-40 years in good health and CMV-seronegative. The material sequenced was PBMCs. This chain uses TRBV18 with TRBJ2-5; 9 positions agree with TRBD2. The CDR3 DNA follows: TGTGCCAGCTCACCACCGGGACTAGCCCAAGAGACCCAGTACTTC. This encodes CASSPPGLAQETQYF. The full variable domain, completed using reference TRBV18 and TRBJ2-5, is NAGVMQNPRHLVRRRGQEARLRCSPMKGHSHVYWYRQLPEEGLKFMVYLQKENIIDESGMPKERFSAEFPKEGPSILRIQQVVRGDSAAYFCASSPPGLAQETQYFGPGTRLLVL.